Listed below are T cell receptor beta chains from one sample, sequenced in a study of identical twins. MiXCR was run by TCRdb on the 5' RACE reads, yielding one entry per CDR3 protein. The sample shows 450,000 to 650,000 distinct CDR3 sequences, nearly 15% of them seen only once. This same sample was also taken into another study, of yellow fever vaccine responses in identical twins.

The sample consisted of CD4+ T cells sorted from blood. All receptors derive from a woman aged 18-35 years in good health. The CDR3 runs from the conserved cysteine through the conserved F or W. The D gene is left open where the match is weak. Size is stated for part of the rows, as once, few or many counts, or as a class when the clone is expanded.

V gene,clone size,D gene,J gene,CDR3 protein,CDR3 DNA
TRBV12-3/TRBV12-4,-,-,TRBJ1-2,CASSLFRGTDYGYTF,TGTGCCAGCAGTTTATTTCGTGGGACGGACTATGGCTACACCTTC
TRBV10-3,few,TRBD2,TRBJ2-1,CATRGAGGINEQFF,TGTGCCACCAGGGGTGCGGGGGGCATAAATGAGCAGTTCTTC
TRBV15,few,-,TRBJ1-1,CATSRERNEAFF,TGTGCCACCAGCAGAGAGAGGAATGAAGCTTTCTTT
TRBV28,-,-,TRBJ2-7,CASSLSDRQYF,TGTGCCAGCAGTTTATCGGACAGGCAGTACTTC
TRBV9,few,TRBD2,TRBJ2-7,CASSVDPSGSYEQYF,TGTGCCAGCAGCGTAGATCCTAGCGGGAGTTACGAGCAGTACTTC
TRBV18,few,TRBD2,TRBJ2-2,CASSPPGLKNTGELFF,TGTGCCAGCTCACCACCGGGACTAAAGAACACCGGGGAGCTGTTTTTT
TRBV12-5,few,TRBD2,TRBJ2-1,CASGLGISGFYNEQFF,TGTGCTAGTGGTTTGGGTATTAGCGGGTTCTACAATGAGCAGTTCTTC
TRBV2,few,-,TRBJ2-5,CASLVSQETQYF,TGTGCCAGTCTAGTAAGCCAAGAGACCCAGTACTTC
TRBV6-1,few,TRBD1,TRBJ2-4,CASGRDRVDIQYF,TGTGCCAGCGGGCGGGACAGGGTGGACATTCAGTACTTC
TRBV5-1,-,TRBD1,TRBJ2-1,CASSLGTGAGSEQFF,TGCGCCAGCAGCTTGGGGACAGGGGCGGGATCGGAGCAGTTCTTC
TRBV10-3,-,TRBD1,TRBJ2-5,CAIPPRRTGTPHVQETQYF,TGTGCCATCCCCCCGAGGAGGACAGGGACCCCCCATGTCCAAGAGACCCAGTACTTC
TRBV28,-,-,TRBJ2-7,CASSSPLAVAYEQYF,TGTGCCAGCAGTTCCCCGCTAGCAGTAGCCTACGAGCAGTACTTC
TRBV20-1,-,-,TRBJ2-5,CSASLPGSQETQYF,TGCAGTGCTAGTCTGCCGGGGTCCCAAGAGACCCAGTACTTC
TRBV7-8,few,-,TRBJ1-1,CASSLPSGIWTEAFF,TGTGCCAGCAGCTTACCGTCTGGAATATGGACTGAAGCTTTCTTT
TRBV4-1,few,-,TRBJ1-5,CASSPPGVGNQPQHF,TGCGCCAGCAGCCCCCCGGGGGTGGGTAATCAGCCCCAGCATTTT
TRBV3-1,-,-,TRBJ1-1,CASSRRVLSNTEAFF,TGTGCCAGCAGCCGAAGGGTCTTAAGTAACACTGAAGCTTTCTTT
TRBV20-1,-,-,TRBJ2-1,CSALPLDLSYNEQFF,TGCAGTGCTCTCCCACTAGACTTGTCCTACAATGAGCAGTTCTTC
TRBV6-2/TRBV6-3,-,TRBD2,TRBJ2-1,CASSYSLPYRTSGAHNEQFF,TGTGCCAGCAGTTACTCCCTCCCCTACCGGACTAGCGGAGCCCACAATGAGCAGTTCTTC
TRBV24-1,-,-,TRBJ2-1,CATSDLVVGLANEQFF,TGTGCCACCAGTGATTTGGTAGTTGGGCTTGCCAATGAGCAGTTCTTC
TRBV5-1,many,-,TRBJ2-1,CASSAGTRSSYNEQFF,TGCGCCAGCAGCGCCGGGACCCGGAGCTCCTACAATGAGCAGTTCTTC
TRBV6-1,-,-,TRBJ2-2,CASTLMFANTGELFF,TGTGCCAGCACCCTTATGTTCGCGAACACCGGGGAGCTGTTTTTT
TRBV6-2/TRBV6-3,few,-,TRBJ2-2,CASSYIGGNTGELFF,TGTGCCAGCAGTTACATAGGGGGGAACACCGGGGAGCTGTTTTTT
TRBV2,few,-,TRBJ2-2,CASSEQESALTEELFF,TGTGCCAGCAGTGAACAGGAGTCGGCTTTAACCGAGGAGCTGTTTTTT
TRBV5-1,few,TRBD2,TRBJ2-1,CASSLPSGTSLDEQFF,TGCGCCAGCAGCCTTCCATCCGGGACTAGCCTCGATGAGCAGTTCTTC
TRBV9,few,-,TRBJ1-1,CASSAVQNRNTEAFF,TGTGCCAGCAGCGCCGTCCAGAATCGGAACACTGAAGCTTTCTTT
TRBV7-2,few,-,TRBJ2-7,CASSSRQGLYEQYF,TGTGCCAGCAGCTCCCGACAGGGACTCTACGAGCAGTACTTC
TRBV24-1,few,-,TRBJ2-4,CATSDSGLAKNIQYF,TGTGCCACCAGTGATTCGGGATTAGCCAAAAACATTCAGTACTTC
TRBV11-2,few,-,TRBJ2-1,CASRKIGRAYNEQFF,TGTGCCAGCAGGAAAATAGGTCGAGCCTACAATGAGCAGTTCTTC
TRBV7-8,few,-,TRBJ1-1,CASSDTGRVNTEAFF,TGTGCCAGCAGCGATACGGGACGGGTGAACACTGAAGCTTTCTTT
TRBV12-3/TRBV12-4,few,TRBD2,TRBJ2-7,CASSQIPSGPTSYEQYF,TGTGCCAGCAGCCAGATACCTAGCGGCCCAACCTCCTACGAGCAGTACTTC
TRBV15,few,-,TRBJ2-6,CATSREGARGSGANVLTF,TGTGCCACCAGCAGAGAGGGGGCCAGAGGCTCTGGGGCCAACGTCCTGACTTTC
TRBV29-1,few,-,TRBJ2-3,CSVAPKDTQYF,TGCAGCGTTGCCCCGAAAGATACGCAGTATTTT
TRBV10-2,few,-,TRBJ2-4,CASSVERSGAKNIQYF,TGCGCCAGCAGTGTGGAGCGGTCGGGGGCCAAAAACATTCAGTACTTC
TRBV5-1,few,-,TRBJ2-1,CASSLSAGPTYNEQFF,TGCGCCAGCAGCTTGAGTGCGGGACCTACCTACAATGAGCAGTTCTTC
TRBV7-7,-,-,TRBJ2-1,CASSPDGAILSINEQFF,TGTGCCAGCAGCCCAGATGGGGCCATCTTGTCGATCAATGAGCAGTTCTTC
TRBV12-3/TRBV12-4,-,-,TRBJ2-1,CASSLIVGGRGNEQFF,TGTGCCAGCAGTTTAATAGTGGGGGGGCGAGGGAATGAGCAGTTCTTC